This passage covers 25 T cell receptor beta chains from one sample sequenced in a study of glioma-infiltrating T cells after dendritic cell vaccination. Time point defined: after dendritic cell vaccination, including at tumor progression/relapse. The protocol was immunoSEQ multiplex PCR, while the TCRdb copy is restricted to in-frame clones and leaves out a portion. The sample lists about 50,000 clones, approximately 89% occurring once. The material sequenced was blood, taken after dendritic cell vaccination. The receptors derive from a human donor with glioblastoma.

The genes are TRBV19 and TRBJ2-1, with D perhaps TRBD1 (5 bases). CDR1 and CDR2 (germline): LNHDA, SQIVND (reference sequence). The CDR3 totals 14 residues. V lost 7 bases, J lost 5 bases, and 15 bases lay in between. CDR3 sequence (DNA): TGTGCCAGTACCATAATGGCAGGGAACAATGAGCAGTTCTTC. This sequence encodes CASTIMAGNNEQFF. Looking up the rest from reference TRBV19 and TRBJ2-1 gives the full variable domain: DGGITQSPKYLFRKEGQNVTLSCEQNLNHDAMYWYRQDPGQGLRLIYYSQIVNDFQKGDIAEGYSVSREKKESFPLTVTSAQKNPTAFYLCASTIMAGNNEQFFGPGTRLTVL.

The chain uses TRBV4-1 and TRBJ1-3, with 7 bases that match TRBD1. The CDR3 consists of 15 residues. The ends lost 1 base at V and 4 bases at J; junction bases unmatched: 4. Germline CDR1 reads MGHRA; CDR2 reads YSYEKL. DNA for the CDR3: TGCGCCAGCAGCCAAGCGCAGGGGGTAGGAAACACCATATATTTT. It yields the protein CASSQAQGVGNTIYF.

The chain is built from TRBV28 and TRBJ1-2; no clear D. The germline gives CDR1 MDHEN, CDR2 SYDVKM. Trimming took off 4 bases at V and 11 bases at J, with 14 bases between the two ends. CDR3 length equals 12 residues. DNA of the CDR3: TGTGCCAGCAGTTCTGGCCCGGGTGTGTACACCTTC. It codes for CASSSGPGVYTF.

The V call is TRBV28, the J call TRBJ2-7; 11 bases align to TRBD2. CDR3 size: 14 residues. The germline gives CDR1 MDHEN, CDR2 SYDVKM. Trimming cost V 5 bases and J 2 bases; bases outside gene matches: 2. The CDR3 bases are TGTGCCAGCAGTCAGACTAGCGGGGCCTACGAGCAGTACTTC. The encoded protein is CASSQTSGAYEQYF.

The chain uses TRBV28 and TRBJ2-7; 12 positions match TRBD2. This CDR3 has 18 residues. From germline, CDR1 is MDHEN and CDR2 SYDVKM. Trimming at V came to 8 bases and at J to 2 bases, leaving 16 bases not matched to a gene. In DNA form, the CDR3 reads TGTGCCAGCTGGGGGGGACTAGCGGGTTGGGCTCCCACCTACGAGCAGTACTTC. Translating it yields CASWGGLAGWAPTYEQYF.

The CDR3 spells CASSPGTVNQPQHF. The CDR3 DNA sequence: TGTGCCAGCAGCCCCGGGACAGTGAATCAGCCCCAGCATTTT. The V call is TRBV7-2, the J call TRBJ1-5, with 7 positions matching TRBD1. V shed 5 bases and J 4 bases; nucleotides not matched to a gene: 5. The CDR3 totals 14 residues. Germline V gene sequence: CDR1 SGHTA, CDR2 FQGNSA.

V usage is TRBV5-4 and J usage is TRBJ2-5; 8 positions match TRBD2. CDR1 and CDR2 from the germline V gene are SGHNT and YYREEE (reference sequence). The ends lost 5 bases at V and 4 bases at J; junction bases unmatched: 4. The CDR3 contains 13 residues. The CDR3 DNA sequence: TGTGCCAGCAGTTGGACTAGCAGAGAGACCCAGTACTTC. It is translated as CASSWTSRETQYF.

V and J are TRBV28 and TRBJ2-7; 9 bases align to TRBD2. This CDR3 has 16 residues. After removal of 7 bases from V and 0 bases from J, the junction contained 10 bases not matched to a gene. From germline, CDR1 is MDHEN and CDR2 SYDVKM. CDR3 DNA sequence: TGTGCCAGCACCTCACAGGGCGGGAGGGACTCCTACGAGCAGTACTTC. This translates into CASTSQGGRDSYEQYF.

The V and J genes are TRBV11-2 and TRBJ1-2, with TRBD1 matching over 11 bases. The CDR3 is 14 amino acids. CDR1 is SGHAT and CDR2 is FQNNGV in the germline V gene. V shed 5 bases and J 4 bases; nucleotides not matched to a gene: 3. CDR3 coding DNA: TGTGCCAGCAGCCCGGGACAGGGGGGCTATGGCTACACCTTC. Its protein is CASSPGQGGYGYTF.

The chain has TRBV28 and TRBJ1-2; D is possibly TRBD1 (6 bases). V lost 2 bases and J 8 bases, leaving 12 bases between the germline ends. Germline V gene sequence: CDR1 MDHEN, CDR2 SYDVKM. The CDR3 length is 13 residues. The chain's CDR3 is CASSLKGVGGYTF. CDR3 sequence (DNA): TGTGCCAGCAGTTTAAAGGGGGTTGGGGGCTACACCTTC.

J is TRBJ1-2 and V is TRBV7-2, with D hard to call. The CDR3 totals 15 residues. Trimming cost V 2 bases and J 1 base, with 11 bases left between them. Germline lookup yields CDR1 SGHTA and CDR2 FQGNSA. The CDR3 DNA reads TGTGCCAGCAGCTTATTCCCCTCCCTTAACTATGGCTACACCTTC. The encoded protein is CASSLFPSLNYGYTF.

This chain connects TRBV11-2 to TRBJ2-2; the D gene is possibly TRBD2 (5 bases). This CDR3 spans 14 amino acids. V was cut by 0 bases and J by 8 bases, with 10 bases left in between. The germline V gene encodes CDR1 SGHAT and CDR2 FQNNGV. The CDR3 DNA reads TGTGCCAGCAGCTTAGATCGTTTAGCGGGGGAGCTGTTTTTT. It yields the protein CASSLDRLAGELFF.

The chain uses TRBV9 and TRBJ2-2, with TRBD1 identical over 7 bases. V gave up 4 bases and J gave up 4 bases; unmatched junction bases: 4. Germline V gene data show CDR1 as SGDLS and CDR2 as YYNGEE. The CDR3 runs to 14 residues. Here the CDR3 DNA reads TGTGCCAGCAGCCGGGACAGATTCACCGGGGAGCTGTTTTTT. Protein: CASSRDRFTGELFF.

This clone was seen a few times. The V gene is TRBV6-4, the J gene TRBJ2-6, with D maybe TRBD1 (5 bases). Trimming removed 6 bases at V and 0 bases at J, with 6 bases between. Per the germline V gene, CDR1 is MRHNA and CDR2 is SNTAGT. The CDR3 runs 14 residues. In DNA form, the CDR3 reads TGTGCCAGCAGCACAGGCTCTGGGGCCAACGTCCTGACTTTC. Its protein is CASSTGSGANVLTF.

The V gene is TRBV5-6, the J gene TRBJ1-5; the match to TRBD1 covers 7 bases. The V and J ends lost 4 bases and 9 bases, in that order; junction bases with no gene match: 7. This CDR3 contains 13 residues. Germline CDR1 and CDR2: SGHDT and YYEEEE. CDR3 DNA sequence: TGTGCCAGCAGCCCGGCGACAGGGCGGCCCCAGCATTTT. Translation gives CASSPATGRPQHF.

For the CDR3, the DNA is TGCAGTGCTCGCCAAGAGACCCAGTACTTC. As protein: CSARQETQYF. This chain uses TRBV20-1 with TRBJ2-5; no definite D call. CDR1 and CDR2 from the germline V gene are DFQATT and SNEGSKA (reference sequence). Trimming cost V 5 bases and J 1 base, with 2 bases left between them. The CDR3 loop spans 10 amino acids.

The J gene is TRBJ1-5, the V gene TRBV19, with D tentatively TRBD1 (5 bases). The CDR3 has 14 amino acids. V gave up 5 bases and J gave up 6 bases, with 14 bases separating them. Germline values: CDR1 LNHDA, CDR2 SQIVND (reference sequence). CDR3 amino acids: CASSSQGDRQPQHF. DNA of the CDR3: TGTGCCAGTAGTTCCCAGGGTGACCGTCAGCCCCAGCATTTT. The whole variable domain, filled in from reference TRBV19 and TRBJ1-5, reads DGGITQSPKYLFRKEGQNVTLSCEQNLNHDAMYWYRQDPGQGLRLIYYSQIVNDFQKGDIAEGYSVSREKKESFPLTVTSAQKNPTAFYLCASSSQGDRQPQHFGDGTRLSIL.

The genes are TRBV7-9 and TRBJ1-1, with TRBD1 identical over 7 bases. Trimming removed 6 bases from V and 7 bases from J; junction bases left unmatched: 8. CDR1 and CDR2 (germline): SEHNR, FQNEAQ (reference sequence). CDR3 length: 13 amino acids. In DNA, the CDR3 is TGTGCCAGCAGATTGGGGACAGAGGATGAAGCTTTCTTT. This sequence encodes CASRLGTEDEAFF.

The J gene is TRBJ2-5, the V gene TRBV10-3, with 12 bases matching TRBD2. Germline V CDR1 and CDR2: ENHRY, SYGVKD. V shed 10 bases, J shed 2 bases, and the junction held 2 bases outside the gene matches. The CDR3 contains 13 residues. CDR3 DNA sequence: TGTGCCAGCGGACTAGCGGGACAAGAGACCCAGTACTTC. Translated, it gives CASGLAGQETQYF.

This chain uses TRBV5-4 with TRBJ2-4, with TRBD2 matching 11 bases. The ends lost 4 bases at V and 2 bases at J; junction bases unmatched: 5. The CDR3 is made up of 16 amino acids. Germline values: CDR1 SGHNT, CDR2 YYREEE (reference sequence). CDR3 in DNA: TGTGCCAGCAGCCCGACTAGCGGGATAACCAAAAACATTCAGTACTTC. The encoded protein is CASSPTSGITKNIQYF.

The chain is built from TRBV27 and TRBJ2-3; 9 nucleotides match TRBD2. V lost 1 base to trimming and J lost 3 bases; unmatched junction nucleotides: 5. The CDR3 sequence is 16 residues long. Germline V gene data show CDR1 as MNHEY and CDR2 as SMNVEV (reference sequence). The CDR3 reads CASSLLAGARTDTQYF. CDR3 coding DNA: TGTGCCAGCAGTTTATTAGCGGGAGCCCGAACAGATACGCAGTATTTT.

The J gene is TRBJ2-7, the V gene TRBV4-3; D possibly corresponds to TRBD2 (5 bases). CDR3 length: 16 amino acids. Between the trimmed V and J ends, which lost 1 base and 2 bases, there was a span of 15 bases. The V gene's germline CDR1 is LGHNA and CDR2 YSLEER. CDR3 loop: CASSQAHTRSAYEQYF. CDR3 coding DNA: TGCGCCAGCAGCCAAGCCCATACTAGATCCGCCTACGAGCAGTACTTC.

The V call is TRBV19, the J call TRBJ1-5; D unresolved. Trimming left V 0 bases short and J 7 bases short, with 13 bases between. The CDR3 spans 15 residues. From germline, CDR1 is LNHDA and CDR2 SQIVND (reference sequence). The chain's CDR3 is CASSIEAGKWQPQHF. The DNA of the CDR3 is TGTGCCAGTAGTATAGAGGCGGGGAAGTGGCAGCCCCAGCATTTT.

In this sample, this clone turned up a few times. The chain links TRBV2 to TRBJ2-5; 15 bases fit TRBD2. Germline V lookup: CDR1 SNHLY, CDR2 FYNNEI. CDR3 length: 15 residues. With 7 bases clipped from V and 4 bases from J, the junction kept 4 bases outside the gene matches. The CDR3 region is CASKRGLAGGETQYF. The CDR3 DNA follows: TGTGCCAGCAAGAGGGGACTAGCGGGAGGAGAGACCCAGTACTTC.

The chain is built from TRBV28 and TRBJ2-4; 7 bases align to TRBD1. The junction had 10 bases not matched to a gene; V was cut back by 6 bases and J by 2 bases. The germline V gene has CDR1 MDHEN and CDR2 SYDVKM. The CDR3 totals 16 residues. CDR3 region: CASRPPGQISKNIQYF. CDR3 sequence (DNA): TGTGCCAGCAGACCCCCGGGACAGATCTCCAAAAACATTCAGTACTTC.